Shown below are 26 T cell receptor beta chains from a single sample sequenced in a study of blood T cell repertoires in COVID-19. TCRdb's copy holds only in-frame clones and misses some; the assay was immunoSEQ multiplex PCR. Altogether 50,000 to 60,000 clones are present, about nine tenths being singletons, with the ten largest covering roughly 3.6%. Sequences were obtained from peripheral blood. The source of these receptors is a man aged 35 to 55 with COVID-19, enrolled during active disease.

The CDR3 here is CASSEYRAGGLNEQFF. The CDR3 DNA reads TGTGCCAGCAGTGAATATAGGGCGGGGGGGCTCAATGAGCAGTTCTTC. The rearrangement links TRBV25-1 to TRBJ2-1; 9 nucleotides align to TRBD2. CDR1 and CDR2 from the germline V gene are MGHDK and SYGVNS. The J segment lost 6 bases and the V segment lost 0 bases, leaving 6 bases of the junction unmatched. CDR3 length: 16 amino acids. Full variable domain (rest looked up from reference TRBV25-1 and TRBJ2-1): EADIYQTPRYLVIGTGKKITLECSQTMGHDKMYWYQQDPGMELHLIHYSYGVNSTEKGDLSSESTVSRIRTEHFPLTLESARPSHTSQYLCASSEYRAGGLNEQFFGPGTRLTVL.

The J gene is TRBJ2-7, the V gene TRBV6-5; TRBD1 matches at 10 bases. The V and J ends lost 5 bases and 6 bases, in that order; junction bases with no gene match: 7. The CDR3 is 14 amino acids. The germline V gene has CDR1 MNHEY and CDR2 SVGAGI. The CDR3 region is CASSTGQGKGEQYF. CDR3 DNA sequence: TGTGCCAGCAGTACGGGACAGGGGAAGGGCGAGCAGTACTTC.

This clone was counted a few times. The genes are TRBV5-4 and TRBJ1-1; the match to TRBD1 covers 9 bases. This CDR3 is built from 16 residues. V lost 4 bases to trimming and J lost 1 base; unmatched junction nucleotides: 8. Germline CDR1 SGHNT, CDR2 YYREEE (reference sequence). For the CDR3, the DNA is TGTGCCAGCAGCGGAGGGACAGGGTACAAGAACACTGAAGCTTTCTTT. Its translation is CASSGGTGYKNTEAFF.

The CDR3 bases are TGTGCCAGCAGCTCACCACAGGGGGCAGGTACTGAAGCTTTCTTT. Residues: CASSSPQGAGTEAFF. This chain joins TRBV5-4 and TRBJ1-1, with 9 bases aligning to TRBD1. Germline V CDR1 and CDR2: SGHNT, YYREEE (reference sequence). This CDR3 contains 15 residues. The junction had 8 bases not matched to a gene; V was cut back by 3 bases and J by 5 bases.

V gene TRBV6-6 combines with J gene TRBJ2-7, with 14 bases that match TRBD2. The junction had 5 bases not matched to a gene; V was cut back by 6 bases and J by 7 bases. From germline, CDR1 is MNHNY and CDR2 SVGAGI (reference sequence). This CDR3 region has 14 residues. For the CDR3, the DNA is TGTGCCAGCAGCTCGACTAGCGGGGGGGCGGAGCAGTACTTC. It yields the protein CASSSTSGGAEQYF.

The V gene is TRBV18, the J gene TRBJ1-4; possibly TRBD1 for D (5 bases). The CDR3 has 19 amino acids. From germline, CDR1 is KGHSH and CDR2 LQKENI. Deletions cut 8 bases from V and 8 bases from J, with 33 bases between. In DNA form, the CDR3 reads TGTGCCAGCCCCTTGATGCCTGACGAAGGGGTCCCGGGAGGGGAAAAACTGTTTTTT. Its translation is CASPLMPDEGVPGGEKLFF.

V gene TRBV4-2 combines with J gene TRBJ2-5; 10 bases are shared with TRBD2. The CDR3 sequence is 17 residues long. Per germline, CDR1 LGHNA and CDR2 YNFKEQ. V was clipped by 0 bases and J by 3 bases; unmatched bases: 7. CDR3 amino acids: CASSQERPSGGEETQYF. CDR3 DNA sequence: TGTGCCAGCAGCCAAGAAAGACCGAGCGGGGGGGAAGAGACCCAGTACTTC.

This chain connects TRBV30 to TRBJ2-5, with D perhaps matching TRBD1 or TRBD2 (5 bases each). The CDR3 has 12 residues. V lost 5 bases, J lost 5 bases, and 12 bases lay in between. CDR1 and CDR2 from the germline V gene are GTSNPN and SVGIG (reference sequence). CDR3 protein: CAWGGRRETQYF. The CDR3 DNA is TGTGCCTGGGGGGGAAGGAGGGAGACCCAGTACTTC.

The chain joins TRBV28 to TRBJ2-5; maybe TRBD1 (6 bases). Trimming took off 3 bases at V and 7 bases at J, with 15 bases between the two ends. CDR1 is MDHEN and CDR2 is SYDVKM in the germline V gene. The CDR3 has 14 residues. The CDR3 coding sequence is TGTGCCAGCAGTTTGAGTACAGGGCTATGGACCCAGTACTTC. Protein sequence: CASSLSTGLWTQYF.

On this clone: Other DNA sequences in this sample translate to the same CDR3. This chain links TRBV4-1 with TRBJ1-1; D uncertain. The ends were cut back, 1 base at V and 1 base at J, with 7 bases in the middle. The CDR3 sequence is 14 residues long. CDR1 and CDR2 from the germline V gene are MGHRA and YSYEKL. DNA of the CDR3: TGCGCCAGCAGCCAAGTTTCAGAGAACACTGAAGCTTTCTTT. It yields the protein CASSQVSENTEAFF.

This chain joins TRBV6-1 and TRBJ2-3; D is uncertain. CDR1 and CDR2 from the germline V gene are MNHNS and SASEGT. The V gene lost 1 base and the J gene lost 7 bases, with 9 bases spanning the gap. There are 13 residues in the CDR3. CDR3 sequence (DNA): TGTGCCAGCAGTGAAGGTCATTCCAATACGCAGTATTTT. The encoded protein is CASSEGHSNTQYF.

This clone was observed once. The gene calls are TRBV4-1 and TRBJ2-5; D may be TRBD2 (5 bases). V lost 0 bases and J lost 0, with 8 bases in between. Germline assignment: CDR1 MGHRA and CDR2 YSYEKL. The CDR3 loop spans 15 amino acids. Here the CDR3 DNA reads TGCGCCAGCAGCCAAGAAGCGGCCTACCAAGAGACCCAGTACTTC. Translated, it gives CASSQEAAYQETQYF.

The V and J genes are TRBV27 and TRBJ2-3; 15 bases map to TRBD2. The CDR3 length is 19 residues. J was trimmed by 4 bases and V by 8 bases; bases with no gene match: 16. Germline V gives CDR1 MNHEY, CDR2 SMNVEV (reference sequence). CDR3 amino acids: CASLLLGTSGGKGADTQYF. The CDR3 nucleotides read TGTGCCAGCCTACTGCTCGGGACTAGCGGGGGGAAGGGGGCAGATACGCAGTATTTT.

The chain recombines TRBV12-3 or TRBV12-4 with TRBJ2-1, with 9 bases lining up with TRBD1. Germline trimming cut 5 bases from V and 7 bases from J; bases unmatched to any gene: 3. This CDR3 region has 13 residues. The CDR3 reads CASSVDRGNEQFF. CDR3 sequence (DNA): TGTGCCAGCAGTGTGGACAGGGGTAATGAGCAGTTCTTC.

The chain has TRBV30 and TRBJ2-2, with TRBD2 identical over 7 bases. Per the germline V gene, CDR1 is GTSNPN and CDR2 is SVGIG (reference sequence). This CDR3 is built from 15 residues. V gave up 0 bases and J gave up 7 bases; unmatched junction bases: 8. CDR3 nucleotide sequence: TGTGCCTGGAGTGTATTGGCGGGAGCCATCGGGGAGCTGTTTTTT. Amino acids: CAWSVLAGAIGELFF.

The genes are TRBV2 and TRBJ2-2; 11 nucleotides agree with TRBD2. Losses at the gene ends were 0 bases for V and 6 bases for J; bases not matched to a gene: 6. The CDR3 loop spans 17 amino acids. The germline CDR1 and CDR2 sequences are SNHLY and FYNNEI. The CDR3 spells CASSEALLAGEAGELFF. The CDR3 DNA reads TGTGCCAGCAGTGAAGCGTTACTAGCGGGAGAAGCCGGGGAGCTGTTTTTT.

V usage is TRBV5-8 and J usage is TRBJ1-6; D is possibly TRBD1 (5 bases). The germline V gene has CDR1 SGHTS and CDR2 YDEGEE. The CDR3 extends over 16 amino acids. Trimming stripped 4 bases from V and 9 bases from J, with 20 bases between. CDR3 region: CASSPGTLKPSSPLHF. CDR3 bases: TGTGCCAGCAGCCCCGGGACTCTAAAGCCCAGTTCACCCCTCCACTTT.

The rearrangement links TRBV10-2 to TRBJ1-5; 9 bases line up with TRBD1. Trimming cost V 2 bases and J 6 bases; bases outside gene matches: 5. The germline V gene encodes CDR1 WSHSY and CDR2 SAAADI. This CDR3 region has 15 residues. CDR3 in DNA: TGCGCCAGCAGTGAGACGGGACAGGGTTTTCAGCCCCAGCATTTT. Its translation is CASSETGQGFQPQHF.

The chain couples TRBV19 to TRBJ1-2; maybe TRBD1 (6 bases). Trimming removed 10 bases from V and 4 bases from J, with 19 bases in between. Germline-derived CDR1 and CDR2 are LNHDA and SQIVND (reference sequence). The CDR3 has 14 amino acids. The CDR3 sequence is CAIGGAGGSYGYTF. CDR3 nucleotide sequence: TGTGCCATAGGAGGGGCGGGGGGCAGCTATGGCTACACCTTC.

The V gene is TRBV3-1 (or the pseudogene TRBV3-2), the J gene TRBJ2-5; 7 bases are a match to TRBD2. CDR3 length equals 15 residues. Per the germline V gene, CDR1 is LGHDT and CDR2 is YNNKEL (reference sequence). V shed 2 bases, J shed 5 bases, and the junction held 8 bases outside the gene matches. CDR3 residues: CASSQLARRGETQYF. The DNA for the CDR3 is TGTGCCAGCAGCCAATTGGCCAGGCGGGGGGAGACCCAGTACTTC.

The chain carries TRBV5-4 and TRBJ1-4; tentative D call: TRBD1 (5 bases). This CDR3 spans 14 amino acids. Per germline, CDR1 SGHNT and CDR2 YYREEE (reference sequence). Trimming took 2 bases from V and 6 from J, leaving 11 bases between them. CDR3 bases: TGTGCCAGCAGCTTCCGGGGAGGGGATGAAAAACTGTTTTTT. Translating gives CASSFRGGDEKLFF.

V is TRBV7-3 and J is TRBJ2-3, with a tentative D call TRBD2 (6 bases). V was clipped by 4 bases and J by 2 bases, with 10 bases between them. Germline V gene lookup returns CDR1 SGHTA and CDR2 FQGTGA. The CDR3 spans 14 residues. The DNA of the CDR3 is TGTGCCAGCAGCTCAGGACTAAACACAGATACGCAGTATTTT. It encodes CASSSGLNTDTQYF.

The CDR3 sequence is CASSQGAGVGVGYTF. DNA of the CDR3: TGTGCCAGCAGCCAAGGGGCAGGGGTGGGTGTTGGCTACACCTTC. The chain uses TRBV4-2 and TRBJ1-2; D might be TRBD1 (6 bases). The CDR3 contains 15 residues. Germline V gene data show CDR1 as LGHNA and CDR2 as YNFKEQ. Trimming removed 1 base from V and 7 bases from J, with 16 bases in between.

V is TRBV5-1 and J is TRBJ2-3; D perhaps matches TRBD2 (6 bases). CDR3 size: 14 residues. The germline CDR1 and CDR2 sequences are SGHRS and YFSETQ. V gave up 2 bases and J gave up 2 bases, with 9 bases separating them. In DNA form, the CDR3 reads TGCGCCAGCAGCTTACGGGACTCCACAGATACGCAGTATTTT. Its translation is CASSLRDSTDTQYF.

The gene calls are TRBV9 and TRBJ2-1; a possible D gene is TRBD1 (6 bases). The CDR3 spans 11 residues. Germline V gene sequence: CDR1 SGDLS, CDR2 YYNGEE. V lost 4 bases to trimming and J lost 15 bases, with 14 bases between them. The CDR3 bases are TGTGCCAGCAGCTCCTCAGGGGCGCTGTTCTTC. The encoded protein is CASSSSGALFF. Together with reference TRBV9 and TRBJ2-1, the CDR3 gives the full variable domain: DSGVTQTPKHLITATGQRVTLRCSPRSGDLSVYWYQQSLDQGLQFLIQYYNGEERAKGNILERFSAQQFPDLHSELNLSSLELGDSALYFCASSSSGALFFGPGTRLTVL.

The gene calls are TRBV6-5 and TRBJ1-2; 7 bases align to TRBD1. Germline V gene data show CDR1 as MNHEY and CDR2 as SVGAGI. V lost 8 bases and J lost 3; bases outside the gene matches: 6. The CDR3 loop spans 13 amino acids. CDR3 protein: CASHSGQYYGYTF. In DNA, the CDR3 is TGTGCCAGCCATTCGGGACAGTACTATGGCTACACCTTC.